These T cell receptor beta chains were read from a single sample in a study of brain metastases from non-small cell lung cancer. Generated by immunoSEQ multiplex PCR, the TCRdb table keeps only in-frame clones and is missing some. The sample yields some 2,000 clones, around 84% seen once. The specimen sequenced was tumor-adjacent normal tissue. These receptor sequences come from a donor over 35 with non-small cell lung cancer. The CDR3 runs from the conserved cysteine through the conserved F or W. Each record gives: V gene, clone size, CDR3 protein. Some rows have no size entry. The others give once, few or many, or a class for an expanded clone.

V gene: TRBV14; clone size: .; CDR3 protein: CASSNRNWVLQFF
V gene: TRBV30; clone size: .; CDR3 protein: CAWSVGGTGVTQHF
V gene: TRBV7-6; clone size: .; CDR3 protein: CASSSRQGSYNEQFF
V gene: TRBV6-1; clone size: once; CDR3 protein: CTSSEVGGEAFF
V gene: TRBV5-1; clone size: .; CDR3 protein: CASSLEGRNYEQYF
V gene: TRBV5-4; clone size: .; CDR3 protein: CASSAEPGTDTQYF
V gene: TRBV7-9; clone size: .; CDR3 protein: CASSPLTSRGTDTQYF
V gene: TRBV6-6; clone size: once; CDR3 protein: CAVSRDSYNEQFF
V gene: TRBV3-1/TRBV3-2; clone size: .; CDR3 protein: CASSQGDRGYQETQYF
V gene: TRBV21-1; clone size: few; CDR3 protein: CASSKRTCLGFTTLYEQYF